The 7 T cell receptor beta chains below come from one sample, sequenced in a study of shared clonotypes between healthy human individuals. The repertoire was sequenced with immunoSEQ multiplex PCR; TCRdb's copy has only in-frame clones and lacks some. The sample has approximately 720,000 clones, about 91% seen once. Positively selected for CCR7, the CD45RO-negative cells used as naive CD8 cells excluded terminally differentiated effector memory CD45RA+ cells. Sequences were obtained from naive CD8+ T cells sorted from blood. The receptors originated from a man aged 25-45 years in good health.

This clone has just a few counts. This chain links TRBV28 with TRBJ1-5; D gene unclear. Trimming left V 3 bases short and J 4 bases short, with 13 bases between. CDR1 is MDHEN and CDR2 is SYDVKM in the germline V gene. The CDR3 contains 15 residues. CDR3: CASSFVPQLNQPQHF. The CDR3 region has the DNA TGTGCCAGCAGTTTCGTCCCGCAGCTTAATCAGCCCCAGCATTTT.

V usage is TRBV28 and J usage is TRBJ2-3; D gene uncertain. The CDR3 extends over 14 amino acids. CDR1 and CDR2 from the germline V gene are MDHEN and SYDVKM. Between the trimmed V and J ends, which lost 1 base and 2 bases, there was a span of 7 bases. The CDR3 DNA is TGTGCCAGCAGTTTATCCCCGCTCACAGATACGCAGTATTTT. It codes for CASSLSPLTDTQYF.

The gene calls are TRBV6-6 and TRBJ1-1; 8 nucleotides match TRBD1. V lost 5 bases and J lost 1; bases outside the gene matches: 3. This CDR3 contains 14 residues. Germline assignment: CDR1 MNHNY and CDR2 SVGAGI (reference sequence). The DNA of the CDR3 is TGTGCCAGCAGTCCCGACAGGGGGAACACTGAAGCTTTCTTT. It translates to CASSPDRGNTEAFF.

The CDR3 DNA reads as TGTGCCAGTAGTATAGTTTCGGACAGCCACACAACTAATGAAAAACTGTTTTTT. Translating it yields CASSIVSDSHTTNEKLFF. The V gene is TRBV19, the J gene TRBJ1-4; perhaps TRBD1 as D (6 bases). The V gene's germline CDR1 is LNHDA and CDR2 SQIVND (reference sequence). The CDR3 is 18 residues long. V lost 1 base and J lost 0, with 15 bases in between.

J is TRBJ2-5 and V is TRBV27, with a possible D match to TRBD2 (6 bases). Trimming shortened V by 4 bases and J by 10 bases, and 22 bases separated the two germline ends. The CDR3 sequence is 15 residues long. CDR1 is MNHEY, CDR2 SMNVEV, per germline (reference sequence). CDR3 nucleotides: TGTGCCAGCAGTTATGGACTAACAAGAATAGGGGACCAGTACTTC. This codes for CASSYGLTRIGDQYF.

The chain couples TRBV4-3 to TRBJ1-1; no clear D gene. The CDR3 has 17 amino acids. Per germline, CDR1 LGHNA and CDR2 YSLEER. Trimming left V 0 bases short and J 1 base short, with 15 bases between. The chain's CDR3 is CASSQDETMAENTEAFF. CDR3 DNA: TGCGCCAGCAGCCAAGATGAGACAATGGCGGAGAACACTGAAGCTTTCTTT.

V gene TRBV6-5 combines with J gene TRBJ1-2; 7 bases are shared with TRBD1. The V gene end was trimmed by 7 bases and the J gene end by 7 bases; junction bases not matched to a gene: 9. The CDR3 extends over 13 amino acids. Germline values: CDR1 MNHEY, CDR2 SVGAGI. The CDR3 region has the DNA TGTGCCAGCACCCAACGCTGGGACAGTGGCTACACCTTC. Translating gives CASTQRWDSGYTF.